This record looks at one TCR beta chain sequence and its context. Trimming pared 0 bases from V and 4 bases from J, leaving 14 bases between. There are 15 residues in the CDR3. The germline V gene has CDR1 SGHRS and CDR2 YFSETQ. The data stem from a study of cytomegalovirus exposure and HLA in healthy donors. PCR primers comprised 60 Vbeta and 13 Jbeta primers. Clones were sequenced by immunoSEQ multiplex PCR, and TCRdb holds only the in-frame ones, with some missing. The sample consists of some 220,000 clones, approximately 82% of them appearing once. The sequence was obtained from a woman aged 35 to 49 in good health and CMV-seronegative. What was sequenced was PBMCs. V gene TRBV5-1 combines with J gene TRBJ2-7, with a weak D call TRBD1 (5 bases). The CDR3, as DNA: TGCGCCAGCAGCTTGGACAGGACCTACCAGTACGAGCAGTACTTC. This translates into CASSLDRTYQYEQYF.